This T cell receptor beta chain was profiled in a study of regulatory T cells in long-lasting Graves disease. Study-wide results and caveats: Persistent patients had more shared public clonotypes (around 3,000) than new patients (about 870).

CDR3 regions were amplified by Arm-PCR using iRepertoire HTBI primers to build TCR beta libraries. Each CDR3 protein gets one entry after TCRdb re-called the multiplex PCR reads with MiXCR. The sample holds over 200,000 distinct CDR3 sequences, approximately 20% seen once. The germline V gene has CDR1 LNHDA and CDR2 SQIVND (reference sequence). The CDR3 runs 15 residues. Trimming left V 6 bases short and J 2 bases short, with 14 bases between. This clonotype came up many times. Its antigen is not identified. Time point meaning: newly diagnosed GD, antithyroid drugs for less than 3 months. PBMC-derived RNA was used for the TCR library. EDTA tubes received around 9.9 milliliters of collected peripheral blood.

The sequence came from a female donor with Graves disease. The chain uses TRBV19 and TRBJ1-5; D ambiguous. Sequencing used peripheral blood mononuclear cells (PBMCs), obtained at new diagnosis, from a patient treated with antithyroid drugs. CDR3 loop: CASSENGIGNQPQHF. The DNA for the CDR3 is TGTGCCAGTAGCGAGAACGGTATCGGCAATCAGCCCCAGCATTTT.